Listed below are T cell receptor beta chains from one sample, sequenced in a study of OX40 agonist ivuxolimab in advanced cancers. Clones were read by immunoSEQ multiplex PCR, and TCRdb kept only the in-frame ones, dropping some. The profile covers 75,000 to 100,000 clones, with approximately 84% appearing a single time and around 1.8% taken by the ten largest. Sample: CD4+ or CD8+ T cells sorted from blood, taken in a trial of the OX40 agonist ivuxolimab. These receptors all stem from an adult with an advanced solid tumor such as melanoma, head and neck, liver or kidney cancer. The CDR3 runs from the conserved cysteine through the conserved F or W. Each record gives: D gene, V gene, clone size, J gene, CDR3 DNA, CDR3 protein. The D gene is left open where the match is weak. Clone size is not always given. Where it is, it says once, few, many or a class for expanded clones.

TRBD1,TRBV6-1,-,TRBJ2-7,TGTGCCAGCAGCCCGGGACAGGGGGCCCCTCAGCAGTACTTC,CASSPGQGAPQQYF
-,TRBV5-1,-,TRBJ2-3,TGCGCCAGCAGCTTGGTAGACCACTTCACAGATACGCAGTATTTT,CASSLVDHFTDTQYF
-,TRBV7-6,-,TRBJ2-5,TGTGCCAGCAGCTTAGGCCCGACTCAAGAGACCCAGTACTTC,CASSLGPTQETQYF
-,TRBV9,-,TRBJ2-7,TGTGCCAGCAGCGTAGGGGACGTTGGCCCCTACGAGCAGTACTTC,CASSVGDVGPYEQYF
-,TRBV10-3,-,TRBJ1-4,TGTGCCATCAGTGAATTTCCGGGGGAGGGTGAAAAACTGTTTTTT,CAISEFPGEGEKLFF
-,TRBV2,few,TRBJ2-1,TGTGCCAGCACCCCTCACCCGGGGGAGAATGGCTACAATGAGCAGTTCTTC,CASTPHPGENGYNEQFF
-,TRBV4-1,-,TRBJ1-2,TGCGCCAGCAGCCCTATCGAGGGTTTCTATGGCTACACCTTC,CASSPIEGFYGYTF
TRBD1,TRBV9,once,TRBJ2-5,TGTGCCAGCAGCGAATGGGACAGGGTCGGGGGAGAGACCCAGTACTTC,CASSEWDRVGGETQYF
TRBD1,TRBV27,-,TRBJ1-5,TGTGCCAGCAGTTTAATCCGACAGGGAACCAGGTTCGGCAATCAGCCCCAGCATTTT,CASSLIRQGTRFGNQPQHF
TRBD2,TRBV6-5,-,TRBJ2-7,TGTGCCAGCAGTCGGACTAGCGACTCCTACGAGCAGTACTTC,CASSRTSDSYEQYF
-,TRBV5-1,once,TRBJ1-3,TGCGCCAGCAGCCCGGGACTGAGAAACACCATATATTTT,CASSPGLRNTIYF
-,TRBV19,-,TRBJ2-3,TGTGCCAGTAGTGCCAGGGGGGAGATAGCAGATACGCAGTATTTT,CASSARGEIADTQYF
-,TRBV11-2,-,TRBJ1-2,TGTGCCAGCAGCTTAAGTGGAGTCTCCGGGTATGGCTACACCTTC,CASSLSGVSGYGYTF
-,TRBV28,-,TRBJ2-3,TGTGCCAGCAGTTTGGGGCGCCGGGACACAGATACGCAGTATTTT,CASSLGRRDTDTQYF
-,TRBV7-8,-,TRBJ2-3,TGTGCCAGCAGCTTAGGTGTCCGAGCGATGAGTGGAGACGCAGATACGCAGTATTTT,CASSLGVRAMSGDADTQYF
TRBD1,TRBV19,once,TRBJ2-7,TGTGCCAGTAGTCGACAGGGGGCCGCCGAGCAGTACTTC,CASSRQGAAEQYF
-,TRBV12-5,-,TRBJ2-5,TGTGCTAGTGGTTCCAAGAAACGTTACAGGCTCAAGTACCAAGAGACCCAGTACTTC,CASGSKKRYRLKYQETQYF
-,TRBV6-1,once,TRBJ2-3,TGTGCCAGCAGTGAAGCGTATCGAACAGATACGCAGTATTTT,CASSEAYRTDTQYF
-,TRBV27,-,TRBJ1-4,TGTGCCAGCAGTCCCCTCCGCAGCCAGGAAAAACTGTTTTTT,CASSPLRSQEKLFF